The 27 T cell receptor beta chains listed next were all sequenced from one sample in a study of T cell repertoires in cytomegalovirus infection. Via MiXCR, TCRdb re-called the reads, giving one row per CDR3 protein. The sample includes hundreds of thousands of distinct CDR3 sequences, roughly 10% of them seen just once. The sample taken for sequencing was PBMCs. These receptors originate from a human donor in good health (CMV status not recorded). Some clones in this sample may be carry-over from other donors' samples.

This clonotype was recorded a few times. The chain couples TRBV10-3 to TRBJ2-2, with 15 bases identical to TRBD2. The CDR3 has 17 residues. CDR1 is ENHRY and CDR2 is SYGVKD in the germline V gene. V dropped 6 bases and J dropped 7; count of bases not matched to a gene: 9. The CDR3 protein is CAISPGTSGRYGGELFF. The CDR3 DNA reads as TGTGCCATCAGCCCCGGGACTAGCGGGAGGTATGGCGGGGAGCTGTTTTTT.

The sample holds many counts of this clonotype. The chain is built from TRBV7-6 and TRBJ1-5; 9 bases are a match to TRBD1. V gave up 5 bases and J gave up 0 bases; unmatched junction bases: 8. This CDR3 is built from 17 residues. The germline gives CDR1 SGHVS, CDR2 FNYEAQ. The CDR3 sequence is CASSQGQGGYSNQPQHF. CDR3 coding DNA: TGTGCCAGCAGCCAGGGACAGGGCGGCTATAGCAATCAGCCCCAGCATTTT.

This clonotype was counted ten times or more. The CDR3 spells CASSSSRDRGPPLHF. CDR3 in DNA: TGTGCCAGCAGTTCCTCCCGGGACAGGGGTCCACCCCTCCACTTT. V usage is TRBV27 and J usage is TRBJ1-6, with 10 bases fitting TRBD1. CDR1 is MNHEY and CDR2 is SMNVEV in the germline V gene (reference sequence). The CDR3 extends over 15 amino acids. With V trimmed by 4 bases and J by 11 bases, 8 bases remained unmatched.

This chain uses TRBV5-4 with TRBJ2-2, with D maybe TRBD2 (6 bases). The CDR3 is made up of 14 amino acids. Germline V gene lookup returns CDR1 SGHNT and CDR2 YYREEE (reference sequence). Trimming removed 3 bases at V and 4 bases at J, with 10 bases between. Written as DNA, the CDR3 is TGTGCCAGCAGCTCGGCTAGCGTCACCGGGGAGCTGTTTTTT. This encodes CASSSASVTGELFF.

This chain connects TRBV29-1 to TRBJ1-2; 7 bases match TRBD1. The CDR3 sequence is 15 residues long. Per the germline V gene, CDR1 is SQVTM and CDR2 is ANQGSEA. The ends lost 4 bases at V and 4 bases at J; junction bases unmatched: 12. For the CDR3, the DNA is TGCAGCGTTGGCCGCTTTAGACAGGGCGGCTATGGCTACACCTTC. This translates into CSVGRFRQGGYGYTF.

The chain is built from TRBV6-5 and TRBJ1-1; 8 bases are shared with TRBD1. Trimming removed 0 bases from V and 5 bases from J; junction bases left unmatched: 5. This CDR3 comprises 15 residues. Germline V gives CDR1 MNHEY, CDR2 SVGAGI. The CDR3 nucleotides are TGTGCCAGCAGTTACTCGGCCAGGGGGCGGACTGAAGCTTTCTTT. Its protein is CASSYSARGRTEAFF.

The chain uses TRBV3-1 and TRBJ2-7; D may be TRBD1 or TRBD2 (6 bases each). Trimming took off 1 base at V and 7 bases at J, with 11 bases between the two ends. The CDR3 is 13 residues long. Germline V lookup: CDR1 LGHDT, CDR2 YNNKEL (reference sequence). This CDR3 is CASSQGGAREQYF. CDR3 in DNA: TGTGCCAGCAGCCAAGGGGGGGCGCGGGAGCAGTACTTC.

The table lists this clonotype with a few counts. The rearrangement joins TRBV9 to TRBJ2-2; possibly TRBD2 for D (5 bases). The CDR3 runs 14 residues. Trimming removed 4 bases at V and 1 base at J, with 8 bases between. Germline CDR1 and CDR2: SGDLS and YYNGEE. The CDR3 DNA sequence: TGTGCCAGCAGCCCCCGGGAGAACACCGGGGAGCTGTTTTTT. This sequence encodes CASSPRENTGELFF.

On this clonotype: A much larger clone sits a single nucleotide away, making a read error possible. The V call is TRBV27, the J call TRBJ1-5, with 8 bases that match TRBD1. The CDR3 runs 13 residues. From germline, CDR1 is MNHEY and CDR2 SMNVEV (reference sequence). The CDR3 DNA follows: TGTGCCCGCAGCCCGGACAGGGTTCAGCCCCAGCATTTT. Its translation: CARSPDRVQPQHF.

There are many counts of this clonotype. The chain combines TRBV11-2 with TRBJ2-5, with D perhaps TRBD2 (5 bases). The length of the CDR3 is 14 residues. V gave up 7 bases and J gave up 5 bases, with 17 bases separating them. From germline, CDR1 is SGHAT and CDR2 FQNNGV. The CDR3 DNA reads TGTGCCAGCACCGAGGGTTGGGCTAAGGAGACCCAGTACTTC. This translates into CASTEGWAKETQYF.

At least ten counts were recorded for this clonotype. V and J are TRBV4-1 and TRBJ2-1; a possible D gene is TRBD1 (5 bases). Germline-derived CDR1 and CDR2 are MGHRA and YSYEKL. Trimming removed 2 bases from V and 8 bases from J, with 19 bases in between. The CDR3 length is 16 residues. CDR3 in amino acids: CASSQPYQGRRHEQFF. The CDR3 DNA sequence: TGCGCCAGCAGCCAACCTTATCAGGGTCGTCGCCATGAGCAGTTCTTC.

In the case of this clonotype: The junction departs from the called germline gene at one end, perhaps through a read error. V and J are TRBV29-1 and TRBJ2-6, with 8 nucleotides matching TRBD1. This CDR3 has 16 residues. The germline V gene encodes CDR1 SQVTM and CDR2 ANQGSEA. The CDR3 region has the DNA TGCTGCGTTGCGGACAGGGTAAACTCTGGGGCCAACGTCCTGACTTTC. As protein: CCVADRVNSGANVLTF.

This clonotype was picked up many times. The rearrangement uses TRBV4-1 and TRBJ2-3; D not certain. This CDR3 contains 15 residues. The ends were cut back, 0 bases at V and 4 bases at J, with 11 bases in the middle. From germline, CDR1 is MGHRA and CDR2 YSYEKL. The CDR3 region has the DNA TGCGCCAGCAGCCAAGAACGGCAGGCCGCAGATACGCAGTATTTT. Its protein is CASSQERQAADTQYF.

This clonotype has at least ten counts. The chain joins TRBV7-2 to TRBJ2-2; no definite D call. With 7 bases removed from V and 3 bases from J, the gap between germline ends came to 15 bases. Per germline, CDR1 SGHTA and CDR2 FQGNSA. The CDR3 totals 15 residues. Here the CDR3 reads CASIPRTTHTGELFF. Here the CDR3 DNA reads TGTGCCAGCATCCCCAGAACTACACACACCGGGGAGCTGTTTTTT.

This clonotype was recorded at least ten times. This chain joins TRBV12-3 or TRBV12-4 and TRBJ2-2; 10 positions agree with TRBD2. The CDR3 contains 15 residues. The V gene end was trimmed by 6 bases and the J gene end by 5 bases; junction bases not matched to a gene: 6. This CDR3 reads CASSSSGRNTGELFF. As DNA, the CDR3 is TGTGCCAGCAGCTCTAGCGGGAGAAATACCGGGGAGCTGTTTTTT.

As to this clonotype: A much larger clonotype is one base distant, so this may be a read error. The chain combines TRBV25-1 with TRBJ2-7, with a tentative D call TRBD1 (5 bases). Germline CDR1 is MGHDK and CDR2 is SYGVNS. The V end was cut by 5 bases, the J end by 0 bases, with 20 bases between. The CDR3 has 17 amino acids. CDR3 sequence reads: CASSPVGVQANSYEQYF. The DNA for the CDR3 is TGTGCCAGCAGTCCGGTAGGGGTACAGGCGAACTCCTACGAGCAGTACTTC.

This rearrangement joins TRBV2 to TRBJ1-1, with D uncertain. The CDR3 has 15 residues. The germline V and J ends were trimmed by 2 bases and 6 bases, with 16 bases remaining between them. Per the germline V gene, CDR1 is SNHLY and CDR2 is FYNNEI. CDR3 sequence (DNA): TGTGCCAGCAGTGAATTAACCCCCGGAGTGGCTGAAGCTTTCTTT. Encoded protein: CASSELTPGVAEAFF.

This clonotype was seen many times. The chain is built from TRBV27 and TRBJ1-3; D remains ambiguous. Germline-derived CDR1 and CDR2 are MNHEY and SMNVEV (reference sequence). There are 15 residues in the CDR3. Trimming took off 2 bases at V and 1 base at J, with 9 bases between the two ends. The CDR3 coding sequence is TGTGCCAGCAGTTTAGCCTTGCATTCTGGAAACACCATATATTTT. Translating gives CASSLALHSGNTIYF.

This clonotype showed up many times. The gene calls are TRBV7-8 and TRBJ1-1; perhaps TRBD1 as D (5 bases). This CDR3 region has 15 residues. V shed 4 bases and J shed 3 bases, with 15 bases lying between them. CDR1 and CDR2 (germline): SGHVS, FQNEAQ. CDR3 nucleotide sequence: TGTGCCAGCAGCTCCCTCGCGGGGGGGGACACTGAAGCTTTCTTT. Its protein product is CASSSLAGGDTEAFF.

In its sample, this clonotype was seen many times. V gene TRBV18 combines with J gene TRBJ2-6; maybe TRBD1 (6 bases). Germline CDR1 and CDR2: KGHSH and LQKENI. The CDR3 sequence is 15 residues long. Trimming removed 4 bases at V and 2 bases at J, with 9 bases between. Here the CDR3 DNA reads TGTGCCAGCTCACGTACAGGGACTGGGGCCAACGTCCTGACTTTC. Translating gives CASSRTGTGANVLTF.

CDR3: CASSDSSNYGYTF. The CDR3, as DNA: TGTGCCAGCAGTGACAGCTCTAACTATGGCTACACCTTC. The gene calls are TRBV25-1 and TRBJ1-2; no reliable D call. V lost 3 bases, J lost 0 bases, and 5 bases lay in between. The germline V gene encodes CDR1 MGHDK and CDR2 SYGVNS. This CDR3 is built from 13 residues.

This clonotype was recorded many times. The chain employs TRBV12-3 or TRBV12-4 and TRBJ1-5; the D gene is possibly TRBD1 (6 bases). This CDR3 is built from 14 residues. Trimming pared 7 bases from V and 7 bases from J, leaving 17 bases between. CDR3 residues: CASTQGQGAQPQHF. The DNA of the CDR3 is TGTGCCAGCACCCAGGGGCAGGGAGCCCAGCCCCAGCATTTT.

The table lists this clonotype with many counts. The CDR3 loop reads CASSFKDRGSTSGNTIYF. The CDR3, as DNA: TGTGCCAGCAGCTTCAAAGATCGGGGCAGTACCTCTGGAAACACCATATATTTT. V gene TRBV11-2 combines with J gene TRBJ1-3; D perhaps matches TRBD1 (5 bases). V lost 3 bases and J lost 0, with 18 bases in between. Germline V lookup: CDR1 SGHAT, CDR2 FQNNGV. CDR3 size: 18 residues.

This clonotype was observed at least ten times. The chain joins TRBV6-5 to TRBJ2-7, with D perhaps TRBD2 (6 bases). The germline V gene has CDR1 MNHEY and CDR2 SVGAGI. There are 15 residues in the CDR3. V was clipped by 6 bases and J by 0 bases, with 15 bases between them. The CDR3 coding sequence is TGTGCCAGCAGCCGCGGGACTCGAAGCTCCTACGAGCAGTACTTC. Translated: CASSRGTRSSYEQYF.

In its sample, this clonotype was seen a few times. The V and J genes are TRBV3-1 and TRBJ2-7; the D gene is possibly TRBD1 (6 bases). This CDR3 is built from 15 residues. The V gene's germline CDR1 is LGHDT and CDR2 YNNKEL (reference sequence). Between the trimmed V and J ends, which lost 6 bases and 2 bases, there was a span of 17 bases. The CDR3 loop is CASSFGLTGTYEQYF. DNA for the CDR3: TGTGCCAGCAGTTTCGGACTGACAGGAACCTACGAGCAGTACTTC.

This clonotype has only a few counts. The chain is built from TRBV29-1 and TRBJ1-1, with 8 nucleotides matching TRBD1. CDR3 length: 13 amino acids. Trimming removed 3 bases from V and 3 bases from J; junction bases left unmatched: 3. The germline V gene has CDR1 SQVTM and CDR2 ANQGSEA. CDR3 coding DNA: TGCAGCGTTGAGACGGACAGGGACACTGAAGCTTTCTTT. Its translation: CSVETDRDTEAFF.

At least ten counts were recorded for this clonotype. The chain is built from TRBV12-3 or TRBV12-4 and TRBJ1-2; possibly TRBD1 for D (6 bases). CDR3 length: 13 residues. V lost 7 bases and J 7 bases, leaving 16 bases between the germline ends. CDR3 DNA sequence: TGTGCCAGCACCTCTGTGGGGGCGCCTGGCTACACCTTC. Translated, it gives CASTSVGAPGYTF.